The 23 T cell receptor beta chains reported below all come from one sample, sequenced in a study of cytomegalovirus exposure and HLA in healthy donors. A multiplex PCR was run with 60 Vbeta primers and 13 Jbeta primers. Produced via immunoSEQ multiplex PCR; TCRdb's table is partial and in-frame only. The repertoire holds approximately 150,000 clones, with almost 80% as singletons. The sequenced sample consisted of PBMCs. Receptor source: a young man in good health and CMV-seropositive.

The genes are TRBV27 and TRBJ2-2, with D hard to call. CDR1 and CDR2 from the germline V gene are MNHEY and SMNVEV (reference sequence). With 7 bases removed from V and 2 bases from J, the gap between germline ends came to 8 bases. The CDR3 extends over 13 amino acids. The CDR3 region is CASMNLNTGELFF. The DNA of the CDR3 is TGTGCCAGCATGAACCTAAACACCGGGGAGCTGTTTTTT.

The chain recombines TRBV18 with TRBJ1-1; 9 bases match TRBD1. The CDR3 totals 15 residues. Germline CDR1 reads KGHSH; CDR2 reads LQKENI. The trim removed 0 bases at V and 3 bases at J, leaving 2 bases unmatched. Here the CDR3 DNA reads TGTGCCAGCTCACCACCGACAGGGGGGCACACTGAAGCTTTCTTT. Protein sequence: CASSPPTGGHTEAFF.

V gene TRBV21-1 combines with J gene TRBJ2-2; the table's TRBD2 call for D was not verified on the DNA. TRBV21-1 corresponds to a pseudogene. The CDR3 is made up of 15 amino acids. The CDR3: CASSKGGDGPGELFF. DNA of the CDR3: TGTGCCAGCAGCAAAGGGGGAGACGGGCCCGGGGAGCTGTTTTTT.

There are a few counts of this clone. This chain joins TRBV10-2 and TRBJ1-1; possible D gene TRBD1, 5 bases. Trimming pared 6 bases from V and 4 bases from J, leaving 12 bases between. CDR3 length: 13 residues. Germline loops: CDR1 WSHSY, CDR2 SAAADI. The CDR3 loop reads CASRRGGFTEAFF. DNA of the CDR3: TGCGCCAGCAGGCGGGGCGGATTCACTGAAGCTTTCTTT.

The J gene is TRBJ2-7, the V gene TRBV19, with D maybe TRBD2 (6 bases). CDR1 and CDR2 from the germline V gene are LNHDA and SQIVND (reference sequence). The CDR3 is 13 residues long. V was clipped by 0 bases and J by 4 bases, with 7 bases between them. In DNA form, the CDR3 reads TGTGCCAGTAGTATAGATGGAGGGTACGAGCAGTACTTC. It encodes CASSIDGGYEQYF.

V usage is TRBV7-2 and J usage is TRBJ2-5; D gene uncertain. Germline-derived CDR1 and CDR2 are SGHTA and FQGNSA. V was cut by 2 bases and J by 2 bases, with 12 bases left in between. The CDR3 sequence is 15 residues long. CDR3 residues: CASSLIPSLQETQYF. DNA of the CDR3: TGTGCCAGCAGCTTAATACCTAGTTTACAAGAGACCCAGTACTTC.

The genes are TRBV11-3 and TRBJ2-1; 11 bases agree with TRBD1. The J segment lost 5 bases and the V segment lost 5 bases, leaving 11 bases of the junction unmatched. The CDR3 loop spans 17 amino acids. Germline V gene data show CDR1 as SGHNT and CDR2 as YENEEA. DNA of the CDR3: TGTGCCAGCAGCCCCTCCTTCCCGGGACAGGGGGACAATGAGCAGTTCTTC. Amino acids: CASSPSFPGQGDNEQFF. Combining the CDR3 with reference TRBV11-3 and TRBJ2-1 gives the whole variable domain EAGVVQSPRYKIIEKKQPVAFWCNPISGHNTLYWYLQNLGQGPELLIRYENEEAVDDSQLPKDRFSAERLKGVDSTLKIQPAELGDSAVYLCASSPSFPGQGDNEQFFGPGTRLTVL.

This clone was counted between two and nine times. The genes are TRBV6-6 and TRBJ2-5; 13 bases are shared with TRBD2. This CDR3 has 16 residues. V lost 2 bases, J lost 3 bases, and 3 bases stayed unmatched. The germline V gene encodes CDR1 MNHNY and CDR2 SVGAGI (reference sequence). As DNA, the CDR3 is TGTGCCAGCAGTTACGGGACTAGCGGGGACAAAGAGACCCAGTACTTC. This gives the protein CASSYGTSGDKETQYF.

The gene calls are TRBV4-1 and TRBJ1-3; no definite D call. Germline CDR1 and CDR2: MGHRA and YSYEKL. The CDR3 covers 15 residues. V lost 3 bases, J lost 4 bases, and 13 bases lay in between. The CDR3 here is CASSQTPEAGNTIYF. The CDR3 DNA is TGCGCCAGCAGCCAGACCCCCGAGGCCGGAAACACCATATATTTT.

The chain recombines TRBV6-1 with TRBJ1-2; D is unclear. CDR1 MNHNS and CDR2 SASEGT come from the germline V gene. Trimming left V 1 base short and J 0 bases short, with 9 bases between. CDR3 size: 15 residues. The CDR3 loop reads CASSEDGGSNYGYTF. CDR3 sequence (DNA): TGTGCCAGCAGTGAAGACGGAGGGTCTAACTATGGCTACACCTTC.

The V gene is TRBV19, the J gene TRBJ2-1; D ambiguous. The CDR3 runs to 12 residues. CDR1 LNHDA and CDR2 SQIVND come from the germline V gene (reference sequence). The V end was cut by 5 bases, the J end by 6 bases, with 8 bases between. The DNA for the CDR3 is TGTGCCAGTAGTTTCCCGGGCAATGAGCAGTTCTTC. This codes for CASSFPGNEQFF. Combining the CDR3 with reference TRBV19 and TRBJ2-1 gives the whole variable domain DGGITQSPKYLFRKEGQNVTLSCEQNLNHDAMYWYRQDPGQGLRLIYYSQIVNDFQKGDIAEGYSVSREKKESFPLTVTSAQKNPTAFYLCASSFPGNEQFFGPGTRLTVL.

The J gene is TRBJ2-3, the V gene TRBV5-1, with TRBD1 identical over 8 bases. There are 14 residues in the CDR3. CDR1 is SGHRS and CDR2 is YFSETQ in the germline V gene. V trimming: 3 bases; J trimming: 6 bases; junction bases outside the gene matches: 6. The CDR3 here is CASSSTDRGDTQYF. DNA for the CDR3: TGCGCCAGCAGCTCAACCGACAGGGGTGATACGCAGTATTTT.

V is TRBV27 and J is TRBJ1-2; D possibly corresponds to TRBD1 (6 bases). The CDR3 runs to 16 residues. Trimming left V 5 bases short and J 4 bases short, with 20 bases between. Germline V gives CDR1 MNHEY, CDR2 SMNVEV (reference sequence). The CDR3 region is CASSPLRSRGGYGYTF. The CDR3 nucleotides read TGTGCCAGCAGTCCCCTGAGGTCCAGGGGCGGCTATGGCTACACCTTC.

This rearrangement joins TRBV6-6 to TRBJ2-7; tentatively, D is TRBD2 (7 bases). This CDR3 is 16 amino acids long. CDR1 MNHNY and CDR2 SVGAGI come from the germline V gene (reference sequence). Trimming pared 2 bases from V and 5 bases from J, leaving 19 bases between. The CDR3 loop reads CASSYRWGGRGDEQYF. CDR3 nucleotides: TGTGCCAGCAGTTACCGGTGGGGGGGGCGTGGGGACGAGCAGTACTTC.

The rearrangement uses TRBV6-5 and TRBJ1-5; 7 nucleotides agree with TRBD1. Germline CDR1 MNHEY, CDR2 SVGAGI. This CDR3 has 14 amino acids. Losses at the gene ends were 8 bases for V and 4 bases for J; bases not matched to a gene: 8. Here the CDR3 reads CASVPTGLNQPQHF. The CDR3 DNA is TGTGCCAGCGTCCCGACAGGGCTAAATCAGCCCCAGCATTTT.

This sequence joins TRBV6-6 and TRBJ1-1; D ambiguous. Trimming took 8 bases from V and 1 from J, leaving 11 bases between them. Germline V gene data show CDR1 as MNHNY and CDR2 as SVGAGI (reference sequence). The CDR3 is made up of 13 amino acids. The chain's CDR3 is CASAQSSNTEAFF. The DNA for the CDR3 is TGTGCCAGCGCACAGTCATCGAACACTGAAGCTTTCTTT.

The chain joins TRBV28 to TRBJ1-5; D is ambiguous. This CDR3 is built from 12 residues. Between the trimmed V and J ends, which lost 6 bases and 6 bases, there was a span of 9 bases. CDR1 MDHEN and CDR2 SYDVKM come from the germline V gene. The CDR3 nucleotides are TGTGCCAGCAGCCCCCCGGGTCAGCCCCAGCATTTT. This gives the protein CASSPPGQPQHF.

The CDR3, as DNA: TGCGCCAGCAGCCCGGGAGACCCCGGGGAGCAGTACTTC. Protein product: CASSPGDPGEQYF. This chain joins TRBV5-1 and TRBJ2-7; a weak D match, TRBD2 (6 bases). There are 13 residues in the CDR3. CDR1 is SGHRS, CDR2 YFSETQ, per germline. The V end was cut by 4 bases, the J end by 7 bases, with 15 bases between.

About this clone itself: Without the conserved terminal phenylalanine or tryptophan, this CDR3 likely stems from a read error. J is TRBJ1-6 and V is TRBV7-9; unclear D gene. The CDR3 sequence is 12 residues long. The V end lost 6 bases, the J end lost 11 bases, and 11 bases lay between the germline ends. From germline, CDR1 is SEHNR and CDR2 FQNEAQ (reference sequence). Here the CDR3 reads CASSSLGAPLHL. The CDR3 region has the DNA TGTGCCAGCAGTTCCCTTGGGGCACCCCTCCACCTT.

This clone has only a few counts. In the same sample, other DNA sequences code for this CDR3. The CDR3 coding sequence is TGTGCCAGCAGTGACTCTGGGGGGGCCACAGATACGCAGTATTTT. This translates into CASSDSGGATDTQYF. The chain couples TRBV6-4 to TRBJ2-3, with D possibly TRBD2 on 7 matching bases. The ends were cut back, 0 bases at V and 2 bases at J, with 9 bases in the middle. The germline V gene has CDR1 MRHNA and CDR2 SNTAGT. The CDR3 totals 15 residues.

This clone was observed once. CDR3 in DNA: TGTGCCAGCAGCTACGGACAGGTGGATACTGAAGCTTTCTTT. Protein sequence: CASSYGQVDTEAFF. This chain joins TRBV7-9 and TRBJ1-1; 7 bases match TRBD1. The CDR3 runs to 14 residues. CDR1 is SEHNR and CDR2 is FQNEAQ in the germline V gene (reference sequence). J was trimmed by 5 bases and V by 4 bases; bases with no gene match: 7.

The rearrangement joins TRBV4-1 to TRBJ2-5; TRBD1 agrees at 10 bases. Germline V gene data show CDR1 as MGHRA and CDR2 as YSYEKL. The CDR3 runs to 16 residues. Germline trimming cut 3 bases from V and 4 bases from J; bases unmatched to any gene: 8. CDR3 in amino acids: CASSHPLGQGGETQYF. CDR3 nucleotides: TGCGCCAGCAGCCACCCCTTAGGACAGGGGGGAGAGACCCAGTACTTC.

CDR3 sequence reads: CASSVLGGNGYTF. The CDR3 DNA follows: TGTGCCAGCAGCGTTTTAGGAGGGAATGGCTACACCTTC. This chain links TRBV9 with TRBJ1-2; D not certain. V lost 2 bases and J 6 bases, leaving 11 bases between the germline ends. Germline-derived CDR1 and CDR2 are SGDLS and YYNGEE. The CDR3 contains 13 residues. Drawing the rest from reference TRBV9 and TRBJ1-2, the complete variable domain is DSGVTQTPKHLITATGQRVTLRCSPRSGDLSVYWYQQSLDQGLQFLIQYYNGEERAKGNILERFSAQQFPDLHSELNLSSLELGDSALYFCASSVLGGNGYTFGSGTRLTVV.